This entry lists 31 T cell receptor beta chains sequenced from one sample in a study of regulatory T cells in long-lasting Graves disease. To make TCR beta libraries, researchers used iRepertoire HTBI primers and Arm-PCR of CDR3 regions. TCRdb fed the multiplex PCR reads into MiXCR, producing one record per CDR3 protein. The sample lists 400,000 to 550,000 distinct CDR3 sequences; 14% to 15% were seen once. The time point was: newly diagnosed GD, antithyroid drugs for less than 3 months. Preparation of the TCR library used RNA extracted from PBMCs. These data were also filed under a second study, of T cells in Graves' hyperthyroidism and ophthalmopathy.

The sample was peripheral blood mononuclear cells (PBMCs), taken at new diagnosis, from a patient treated with antithyroid drugs. The origin of the receptors is a woman aged 25 to 39 with Graves disease.

The chain is built from TRBV19 and TRBJ2-2, with D possibly TRBD1 on 5 matching bases. Germline CDR1 and CDR2: LNHDA and SQIVND (reference sequence). CDR3 length: 14 residues. Trimming removed 11 bases from V and 1 base from J, with 14 bases in between. The CDR3 nucleotides are TGTGCCTCATTTAAGGGGCGGAACACCGGGGAGCTGTTTTTT. Translating it yields CASFKGRNTGELFF.

Only a few counts were recorded for this clonotype. The chain has TRBV27 and TRBJ2-3; possibly TRBD2 for D (5 bases). The J call is uncertain, as TRBJ2-7 better fits the DNA end. The CDR3 is 14 residues long. CDR1 MNHEY and CDR2 SMNVEV come from the germline V gene (reference sequence). DNA for the CDR3: TGTGCCAGCAGTTTATATGGCGGGTCCTACGAGCAGTACTTC. This sequence encodes CASSLYGGSYEQYF.

The V and J genes are TRBV6-2 or TRBV6-3 and TRBJ1-1; D is unclear. V shed 2 bases and J shed 1 base, with 8 bases lying between them. The CDR3 runs 14 residues. In germline, CDR1 is MNHEY, CDR2 SVGEGT. The CDR3 DNA is TGTGCCAGCAGTTACCGTGGCGGGAACACTGAAGCTTTCTTT. It encodes CASSYRGGNTEAFF.

This clonotype was seen repeatedly, ten times or more. This rearrangement joins TRBV7-2 to TRBJ2-1; D not resolved. Germline assignment: CDR1 SGHTA and CDR2 FQGNSA. The CDR3 contains 15 residues. The germline V and J ends were trimmed by 3 bases and 7 bases, with 16 bases remaining between them. The chain's CDR3 is CASSFSGISWNEQFF. Here the CDR3 DNA reads TGTGCCAGCAGCTTCTCTGGGATATCCTGGAATGAGCAGTTCTTC.

This clonotype has a count of ten or more. V is TRBV2 and J is TRBJ1-2; unclear D gene. CDR3 length: 13 amino acids. V was trimmed by 5 bases and J by 5 bases, leaving 12 bases between them. Germline CDR1 reads SNHLY; CDR2 reads FYNNEI. The DNA of the CDR3 is TGTGCCAGCAGTCGGACCTTCCTTTATGGCTACACCTTC. Its translation: CASSRTFLYGYTF. The full variable domain, its missing parts supplied by reference TRBV2 and TRBJ1-2, is EPEVTQTPSHQVTQMGQEVILRCVPISNHLYFYWYRQILGQKVEFLVSFYNNEISEKSEIFDDQFSVERPDGSNFTLKIRSTKLEDSAMYFCASSRTFLYGYTFGSGTRLTVV.

This clonotype showed up just a few times. This chain uses TRBV12-5 with TRBJ1-2; tentative D call: TRBD1 (6 bases). The CDR3 length is 13 residues. Germline V lookup: CDR1 LGHNT, CDR2 FRNRAP. The V gene lost 6 bases and the J gene lost 4 bases, with 12 bases spanning the gap. The CDR3 nucleotides are TGTGCTAGTGGCATTGCAGGGGTCTATGGCTACACCTTC. Amino acids: CASGIAGVYGYTF.

Only a few counts were recorded for this clonotype. The gene calls are TRBV7-9 and TRBJ2-7, with TRBD1 as a possible D gene (5 bases). CDR1 and CDR2 from the germline V gene are SEHNR and FQNEAQ (reference sequence). The V and J ends lost 5 bases and 2 bases respectively, with 13 bases between them. The CDR3 has 14 amino acids. The CDR3 sequence: CASSETVPTYEQYF. The CDR3 nucleotides read TGTGCCAGCAGCGAGACAGTTCCCACCTACGAGCAGTACTTC.

This clonotype came up many times. The V call is TRBV5-6, the J call TRBJ1-1; D remains ambiguous. This CDR3 comprises 15 residues. CDR1 is SGHDT and CDR2 is YYEEEE in the germline V gene. Trimming stripped 2 bases from V and 0 bases from J, with 11 bases between. CDR3 sequence reads: CASSFGYNVNTEAFF. The CDR3 DNA sequence: TGTGCCAGCAGCTTCGGCTACAACGTGAACACTGAAGCTTTCTTT.

This clonotype was picked up many times. The CDR3 region is CASSHREAYEQYF. For the CDR3, the DNA is TGTGCCAGCAGCCACCGCGAGGCTTACGAGCAGTACTTC. This rearrangement joins TRBV11-2 to TRBJ2-7, with D unclear. The CDR3 has 13 residues. The ends were cut back, 5 bases at V and 4 bases at J, with 12 bases in the middle. Germline V gives CDR1 SGHAT, CDR2 FQNNGV.

This clonotype was seen ten or more times. The rearrangement links TRBV5-5 to TRBJ1-1; D might be TRBD1 (5 bases). Germline loops: CDR1 SGHKS, CDR2 YYEKEE (reference sequence). V lost 1 base and J 7 bases, leaving 14 bases between the germline ends. CDR3 length equals 14 residues. The CDR3 sequence is CASSLYGAEGEAFF. The CDR3 region has the DNA TGTGCCAGCAGCTTGTATGGGGCAGAAGGTGAAGCTTTCTTT.

Details on this clonotype: The conserved phenylalanine or tryptophan normally closing the CDR3 is absent here, so this likely arose from a read error. The V and J genes are TRBV19 and TRBJ1-5, with unresolved D. Trimming cost V 8 bases and J 7 bases, with 3 bases left between them. The CDR3 has 9 residues. Germline V gene sequence: CDR1 LNHDA, CDR2 SQIVND (reference sequence). The CDR3 nucleotides are TGTGCCAGTGGGCAGCCCCAGCATCTT. Translated, it gives CASGQPQHL.

This clonotype came up a few times. The chain couples TRBV10-3 to TRBJ2-5; D is uncertain. The germline gives CDR1 ENHRY, CDR2 SYGVKD. CDR3 length equals 14 residues. Between the trimmed V and J ends, which lost 0 bases and 2 bases, there was a span of 7 bases. In DNA form, the CDR3 reads TGTGCCATCAGTGAGTCGTTGGTTCAAGAGACCCAGTACTTC. This translates into CAISESLVQETQYF.

This clonotype appeared many times. The chain couples TRBV18 to TRBJ2-1, with 8 bases identical to TRBD2. V lost 6 bases to trimming and J lost 5 bases; unmatched junction nucleotides: 9. The germline CDR1 and CDR2 sequences are KGHSH and LQKENI. This CDR3 region has 15 residues. The CDR3 DNA reads TGTGCCAGCTCGACCGGCGGGAGGACGGACAATGAGCAGTTCTTC. Protein sequence: CASSTGGRTDNEQFF.

This clonotype occurred many times. The rearrangement joins TRBV10-3 to TRBJ2-3, with 7 bases aligning to TRBD2. The CDR3 has 16 residues. The germline V gene has CDR1 ENHRY and CDR2 SYGVKD. The V gene end was trimmed by 4 bases and the J gene end by 1 base; junction bases not matched to a gene: 8. The DNA for the CDR3 is TGTGCCATCAGTGGTGCGGGAGTAGTTGGCACAGATACGCAGTATTTT. This codes for CAISGAGVVGTDTQYF.

The V gene is TRBV10-3, the J gene TRBJ2-3; weak D call: TRBD1 (6 bases). With 4 bases removed from V and 5 bases from J, the gap between germline ends came to 10 bases. From germline, CDR1 is ENHRY and CDR2 SYGVKD. The CDR3 loop spans 13 amino acids. The CDR3 DNA sequence: TGTGCCATCAGTGGTGGGGGCCTAGATACGCAGTATTTT. Translation: CAISGGGLDTQYF.

This clonotype occurred many times. The rearrangement joins TRBV5-6 to TRBJ2-7; a possible D gene is TRBD2 (7 bases). Germline values: CDR1 SGHDT, CDR2 YYEEEE. The CDR3 contains 15 residues. V was pared by 0 bases and J by 6 bases, with 16 bases between. The CDR3 nucleotides read TGTGCCAGCAGCTTGGGTGGGCCCGGGGGGCGCGAGCAGTACTTC. Its translation: CASSLGGPGGREQYF.

This clonotype has at least ten counts. The chain couples TRBV20-1 to TRBJ2-7; 9 bases align to TRBD2. This CDR3 region has 15 residues. V was pared by 2 bases and J by 1 base, with 6 bases of the junction left unmatched. CDR1 and CDR2 (germline): DFQATT, SNEGSKA (reference sequence). The CDR3 sequence is CSARSSRGGSYEQYF. DNA for the CDR3: TGCAGTGCTAGATCCTCGCGGGGGGGGTCCTACGAGCAGTACTTC.

The rearrangement joins TRBV5-1 to TRBJ2-5, with 8 nucleotides matching TRBD1. Germline CDR1 SGHRS, CDR2 YFSETQ. The CDR3 is 15 amino acids. V shed 8 bases and J 1 base; nucleotides not matched to a gene: 10. CDR3 nucleotide sequence: TGCGCCAGTAAAGGGACAGGACTATCCCAAGAGACCCAGTACTTC. It encodes CASKGTGLSQETQYF.

This clonotype was observed at least ten times. The chain joins TRBV3-1 to TRBJ1-1; 7 positions match TRBD1. CDR1 LGHDT and CDR2 YNNKEL come from the germline V gene (reference sequence). V trimming: 0 bases; J trimming: 11 bases; junction bases outside the gene matches: 6. The CDR3 extends over 13 amino acids. In nucleotides, the CDR3 is TGTGCCAGCAGCCAAGATTTGGGGACAGCGGCTTTCTTT. Encoded protein: CASSQDLGTAAFF.

The table lists this clonotype with a few counts. V usage is TRBV27 and J usage is TRBJ1-3, with D hard to call. The CDR3 is 14 amino acids. Trimming pared 2 bases from V and 4 bases from J, leaving 9 bases between. From germline, CDR1 is MNHEY and CDR2 SMNVEV (reference sequence). Here the CDR3 DNA reads TGTGCCAGCAGTTTAAGCTACCGCGGAAACACCATATATTTT. Residues: CASSLSYRGNTIYF.

This chain links TRBV2 with TRBJ2-2; tentative D call: TRBD1 (5 bases). Trimming shortened V by 7 bases and J by 0 bases, and 9 bases separated the two germline ends. The CDR3 runs to 14 residues. Germline CDR1 and CDR2: SNHLY and FYNNEI. CDR3 sequence reads: CASMNRPNTGELFF. The CDR3 DNA sequence: TGTGCCAGCATGAACAGGCCGAACACCGGGGAGCTGTTTTTT.

This clonotype was counted ten times or more. The J gene is TRBJ2-7, the V gene TRBV5-1; 8 bases line up with TRBD1. The V segment lost 7 bases and the J segment 6 bases; nucleotides outside the gene matches: 3. This CDR3 is 11 amino acids long. The germline V gene has CDR1 SGHRS and CDR2 YFSETQ. The DNA for the CDR3 is TGCGCCAGCGGAACAGGGGGCGAGCAGTACTTC. Translating gives CASGTGGEQYF.

There are many counts of this clonotype. V and J are TRBV6-1 and TRBJ2-1; D is unresolved. Germline V gene lookup returns CDR1 MNHNS and CDR2 SASEGT. The CDR3 is 13 amino acids. The V end lost 6 bases, the J end lost 5 bases, and 11 bases lay between the germline ends. This chain's CDR3 is CASSGDTHNEQFF. The DNA for the CDR3 is TGTGCCAGCAGCGGCGACACTCACAATGAGCAGTTCTTC.

This clonotype came up a few times. V and J are TRBV18 and TRBJ2-7; D is undetermined. The CDR3 loop spans 16 amino acids. Trimming shortened V by 2 bases and J by 7 bases, and 21 bases separated the two germline ends. In germline, CDR1 is KGHSH, CDR2 LQKENI. The CDR3 here is CASSPNSVQSTREQYF. The DNA of the CDR3 is TGTGCCAGCTCACCAAATTCGGTCCAATCGACTCGGGAGCAGTACTTC.

This clonotype was seen only a few times. The chain employs TRBV18 and TRBJ2-7, with TRBD2 as a possible D gene (6 bases). There are 16 residues in the CDR3. V lost 3 bases and J 2 bases, leaving 17 bases between the germline ends. The germline V gene encodes CDR1 KGHSH and CDR2 LQKENI. The CDR3 nucleotides read TGTGCCAGCTCACCTACTAGTGGAGGGCTCCCCTACGAGCAGTACTTC. Its protein is CASSPTSGGLPYEQYF. Drawing the rest from reference TRBV18 and TRBJ2-7, the complete variable domain is NAGVMQNPRHLVRRRGQEARLRCSPMKGHSHVYWYRQLPEEGLKFMVYLQKENIIDESGMPKERFSAEFPKEGPSILRIQQVVRGDSAAYFCASSPTSGGLPYEQYFGPGTRLTVT.

Many counts were recorded for this clonotype. V usage is TRBV30 and J usage is TRBJ2-7, with 8 positions matching TRBD1. The CDR3 extends over 14 amino acids. The V segment lost 2 bases and the J segment 5 bases; nucleotides outside the gene matches: 8. Germline V gene sequence: CDR1 GTSNPN, CDR2 SVGIG (reference sequence). Here the CDR3 reads CAWSSEFRGHEQYF. In DNA form, the CDR3 reads TGTGCCTGGAGTTCGGAATTCAGGGGGCACGAGCAGTACTTC. Filled out from reference TRBV30 and TRBJ2-7, the complete variable domain reads SQTIHQWPATLVQPVGSPLSLECTVEGTSNPNLYWYRQAAGRGLQLLFYSVGIGQISSEVPQNLSASRPQDRQFILSSKKLLLSDSGFYLCAWSSEFRGHEQYFGPGTRLTVT.

As concerns this clonotype: Since a far larger clone is one base different, this is likely a read error. V is TRBV3-1 and J is TRBJ2-1; D gene ambiguous. The DNA end favors TRBJ2-7, so the J call may be wrong. Germline lookup yields CDR1 LGHDT and CDR2 YNNKEL (reference sequence). This CDR3 region has 15 residues. As DNA, the CDR3 is TGTGCCAGCAGCCAAGAAGAGTGGGATGACTACGAGCAGTACTTC. Protein sequence: CASSQEEWDDYEQYF.

This chain uses TRBV14 with TRBJ1-2; 7 bases match TRBD1. The CDR3 covers 14 residues. Germline loops: CDR1 SGHDN, CDR2 FVKESK. Trimming at V came to 2 bases and at J to 8 bases, leaving 8 bases not matched to a gene. Written as DNA, the CDR3 is TGTGCCAGCAGCCAAAAATACAGGGGCTGGGGCTACACCTTC. Amino acids: CASSQKYRGWGYTF.

Only a few counts were recorded for this clonotype. This rearrangement joins TRBV30 to TRBJ2-2; D gene uncertain. Germline assignment: CDR1 GTSNPN and CDR2 SVGIG (reference sequence). Trimming stripped 1 base from V and 7 bases from J, with 10 bases between. The CDR3 runs to 13 residues. In nucleotides, the CDR3 is TGTGCCTGGAGTGCAATCGGCGGCGGGGAGCTGTTTTTT. Its protein product is CAWSAIGGGELFF.

This clonotype showed up many times. The chain employs TRBV10-3 and TRBJ1-4; TRBD1 matches 8 bases. This CDR3 region has 14 residues. Trimming at V came to 2 bases and at J to 4 bases, leaving 0 bases not matched to a gene. From germline, CDR1 is ENHRY and CDR2 SYGVKD. CDR3 sequence reads: CAISEGQGNEKLFF. CDR3 bases: TGTGCCATCAGTGAGGGACAGGGTAATGAAAAACTGTTTTTT.

This clonotype was detected ten times or more. The chain recombines TRBV20-1 with TRBJ2-3; D call uncertain. Germline CDR1 is DFQATT and CDR2 is SNEGSKA (reference sequence). Trimming removed 6 bases from V and 3 bases from J, with 4 bases in between. The CDR3 extends over 10 amino acids. This CDR3 reads CSAATDTQYF. CDR3 DNA sequence: TGCAGTGCCGCGACAGATACGCAGTATTTT.